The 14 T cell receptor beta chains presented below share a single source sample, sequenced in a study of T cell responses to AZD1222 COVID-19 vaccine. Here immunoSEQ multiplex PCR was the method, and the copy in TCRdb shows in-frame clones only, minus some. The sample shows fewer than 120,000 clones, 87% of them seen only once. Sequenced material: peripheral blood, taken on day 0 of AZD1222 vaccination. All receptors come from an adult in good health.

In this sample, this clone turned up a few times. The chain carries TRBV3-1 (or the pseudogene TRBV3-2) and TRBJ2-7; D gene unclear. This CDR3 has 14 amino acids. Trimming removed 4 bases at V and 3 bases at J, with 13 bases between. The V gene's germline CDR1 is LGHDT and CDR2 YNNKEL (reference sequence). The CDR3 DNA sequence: TGTGCCAGCAGCCCGGACGGATGGAACTACGAGCAGTACTTC. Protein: CASSPDGWNYEQYF.

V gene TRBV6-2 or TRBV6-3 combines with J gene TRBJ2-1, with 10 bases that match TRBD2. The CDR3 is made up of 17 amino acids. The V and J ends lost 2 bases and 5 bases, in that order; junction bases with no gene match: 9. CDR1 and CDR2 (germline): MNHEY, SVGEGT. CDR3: CASSYRSGGGIHNEQFF. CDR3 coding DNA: TGTGCCAGCAGTTACCGCAGCGGGGGGGGCATTCACAATGAGCAGTTCTTC.

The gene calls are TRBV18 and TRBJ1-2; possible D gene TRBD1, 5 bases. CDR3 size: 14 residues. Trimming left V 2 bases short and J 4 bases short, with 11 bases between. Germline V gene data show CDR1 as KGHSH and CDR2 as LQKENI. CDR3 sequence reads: CASSPGAGLYGYTF. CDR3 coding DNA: TGTGCCAGCTCACCAGGGGCTGGGCTCTATGGCTACACCTTC.

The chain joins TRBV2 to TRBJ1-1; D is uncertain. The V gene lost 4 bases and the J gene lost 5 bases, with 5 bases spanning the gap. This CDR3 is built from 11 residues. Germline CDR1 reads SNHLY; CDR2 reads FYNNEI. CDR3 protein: CASSGETEAFF. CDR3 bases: TGTGCCAGCAGTGGAGAGACTGAAGCTTTCTTT.

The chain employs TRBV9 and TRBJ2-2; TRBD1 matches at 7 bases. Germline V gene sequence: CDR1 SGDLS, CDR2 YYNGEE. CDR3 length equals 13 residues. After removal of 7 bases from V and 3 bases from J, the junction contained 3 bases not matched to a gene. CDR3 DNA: TGTGCCAGCGGACAGGCCTACACCGGGGAGCTGTTTTTT. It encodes CASGQAYTGELFF.

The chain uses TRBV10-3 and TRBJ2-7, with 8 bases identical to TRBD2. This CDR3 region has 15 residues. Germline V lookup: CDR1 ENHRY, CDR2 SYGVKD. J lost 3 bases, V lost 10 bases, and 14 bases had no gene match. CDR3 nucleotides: TGTGCCAACAAGGGGTGGGGGACTAGGGGCTACGAGCAGTACTTC. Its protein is CANKGWGTRGYEQYF.

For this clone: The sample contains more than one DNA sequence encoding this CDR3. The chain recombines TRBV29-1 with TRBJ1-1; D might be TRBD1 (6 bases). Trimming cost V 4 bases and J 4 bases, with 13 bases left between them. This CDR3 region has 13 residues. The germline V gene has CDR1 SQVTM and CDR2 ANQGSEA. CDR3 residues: CSVVGGGGTEAFF. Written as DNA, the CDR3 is TGCAGCGTTGTAGGAGGGGGAGGCACTGAAGCTTTCTTT.

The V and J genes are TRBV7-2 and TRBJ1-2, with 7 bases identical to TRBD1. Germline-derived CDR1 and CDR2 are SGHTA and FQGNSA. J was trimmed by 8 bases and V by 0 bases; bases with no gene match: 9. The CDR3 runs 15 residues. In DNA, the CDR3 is TGTGCCAGCAGCTTAGCCCTATCAGGGGGTAGAGGCTACACCTTC. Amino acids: CASSLALSGGRGYTF.

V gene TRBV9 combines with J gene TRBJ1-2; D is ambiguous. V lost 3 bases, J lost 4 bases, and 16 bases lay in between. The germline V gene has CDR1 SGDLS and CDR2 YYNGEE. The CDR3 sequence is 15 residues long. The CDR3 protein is CASSGPAQTGYGYTF. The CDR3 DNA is TGTGCCAGCAGCGGGCCGGCTCAAACGGGCTATGGCTACACCTTC.

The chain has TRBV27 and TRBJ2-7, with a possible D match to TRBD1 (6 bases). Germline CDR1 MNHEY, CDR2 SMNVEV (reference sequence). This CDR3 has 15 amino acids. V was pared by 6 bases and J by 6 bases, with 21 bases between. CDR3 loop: CASRHNVQGRGEQYF. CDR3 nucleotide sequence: TGTGCCAGCAGACATAATGTACAGGGCAGGGGCGAGCAGTACTTC.

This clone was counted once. The CDR3 DNA reads TGTGCCAGCAGTTCGACAGCTAACTATGGCTACACCTTC. Translating it yields CASSSTANYGYTF. This chain joins TRBV12-3 or TRBV12-4 and TRBJ1-2; TRBD1 is a possible D gene (5 bases). The CDR3 length is 13 residues. V was trimmed by 4 bases and J by 0 bases, leaving 6 bases between them.

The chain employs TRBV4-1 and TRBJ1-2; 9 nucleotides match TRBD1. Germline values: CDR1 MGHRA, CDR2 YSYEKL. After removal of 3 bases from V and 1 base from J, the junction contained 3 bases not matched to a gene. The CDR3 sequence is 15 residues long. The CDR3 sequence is CASSQGQGGNYGYTF. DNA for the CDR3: TGCGCCAGCAGCCAGGGACAGGGAGGTAACTATGGCTACACCTTC.

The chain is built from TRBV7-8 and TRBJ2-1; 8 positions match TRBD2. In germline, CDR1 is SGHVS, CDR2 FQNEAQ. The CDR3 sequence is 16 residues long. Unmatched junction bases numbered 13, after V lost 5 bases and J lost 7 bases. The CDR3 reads CASSRYTGGVGNEQFF. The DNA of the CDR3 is TGTGCCAGCAGCCGCTACACCGGGGGGGTTGGGAATGAGCAGTTCTTC.

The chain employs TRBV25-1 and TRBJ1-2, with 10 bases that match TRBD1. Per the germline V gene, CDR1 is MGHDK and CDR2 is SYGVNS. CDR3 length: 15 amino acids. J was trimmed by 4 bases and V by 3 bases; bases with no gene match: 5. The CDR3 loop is CASSDRGQGGYGYTF. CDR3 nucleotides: TGTGCCAGCAGTGACAGAGGACAGGGGGGCTATGGCTACACCTTC.